This entry is about one T cell receptor beta chain. The entry originates in a study of somatic mutations in cytotoxic T cells in rheumatoid arthritis. The wider study: Patient blood, 30 ml in EDTA, was obtained immediately after diagnosis and prior to the start of any treatment.

Positive magnetic bead selection separated CD4+ and CD8+ cells, and flow cytometry confirmed purity. The CDR3 covers 15 residues. Germline CDR1 is SEHNR and CDR2 is FQNEAQ (reference sequence). The V end lost 5 bases, the J end lost 5 bases, and 16 bases lay between the germline ends. Profiled with immunoSEQ multiplex PCR; TCRdb holds only in-frame clones, not every one. The sample includes tens of thousands of clones, around nine tenths of them seen just once. The rearrangement uses TRBV7-9 and TRBJ2-1, with TRBD1 as a possible D gene (6 bases). The source material was CD8+ T cells sorted from blood. This TCR was sampled from an adult with rheumatoid arthritis. This chain's CDR3 is CASSQPGHTDNEQFF. The CDR3 DNA is TGTGCCAGCAGCCAACCGGGACACACCGACAATGAGCAGTTCTTC.